Listed below are T cell receptor beta chains from one sample, sequenced in a study of CD8 T cells in ankylosing spondylitis. MiXCR, run by TCRdb on the 5' RACE reads, gives a single entry per CDR3 protein. The table lists about 300,000 distinct CDR3 sequences, less than 25% of them singletons. Sequencing input: blood, either unsorted or a sorted T cell fraction (not recorded which). Every receptor here comes from a female donor with ankylosing spondylitis or in good health (not recorded which). CDR3s include the opening cysteine and the closing phenylalanine or tryptophan. The D gene is left open where the match is weak. Expanded clones are given a class, and other clones once, few, many or no size at all.

d_gene	v_gene	j_gene	abundance	CDR3aa	CDR3nt
TRBD1	TRBV6-5	TRBJ1-2	few	CASSRDRDSYTF	TGTGCCAGCAGCCGGGACAGGGACAGCTACACCTTC
.	TRBV19	TRBJ2-2	.	CASSPRTGARGTGELFF	TGTGCCAGTAGTCCCCGGACCGGCGCTCGGGGCACCGGGGAGCTGTTTTTT
TRBD1	TRBV6-1	TRBJ1-1	few	CASRRGQGAEAFF	TGTGCCAGCAGGAGGGGACAGGGCGCTGAAGCTTTCTTT
TRBD1	TRBV5-1	TRBJ1-2	many	CASSLEAGGGYTF	TGCGCCAGCAGCTTGGAGGCAGGGGGTGGCTACACCTTC
.	TRBV2	TRBJ2-1	.	CASSEAAGGPSFF	TGTGCCAGCAGTGAAGCGGCCGGCGGGCCCTCGTTCTTC
.	TRBV7-2	TRBJ2-5	many	CASSARETQYF	TGTGCCAGCAGCGCCCGGGAAACCCAGTACTTC
TRBD2	TRBV12-3/TRBV12-4	TRBJ2-1	.	CASSPLAGVRSNEQFF	TGTGCCAGCAGTCCGCTAGCGGGAGTAAGGTCTAATGAGCAGTTCTTC
.	TRBV7-3	TRBJ1-1	.	CASSLGGWDTEAFF	TGTGCCAGCAGCTTAGGGGGATGGGACACTGAAGCTTTCTTT
.	TRBV20-1	TRBJ1-2	.	CSVPTGNRRGYTF	TGCAGTGTCCCGACGGGGAACCGCAGAGGCTACACCTTC
TRBD1	TRBV19	TRBJ2-1	few	CASSLQDRAGLNEQFF	TGTGCCAGTAGTCTCCAGGACAGGGCTGGGTTGAATGAGCAGTTCTTC
TRBD1	TRBV18	TRBJ2-7	few	CASSTGTGGEQYF	TGTGCCAGCTCAACCGGGACAGGGGGCGAGCAGTACTTC
.	TRBV29-1	TRBJ1-4	many	CSVADREKLFF	TGCAGCGTTGCCGACCGTGAAAAACTGTTTTTT
TRBD2	TRBV6-5	TRBJ2-1	.	CASSYLGAGGTNEQFF	TGTGCCAGCAGTTATCTAGGAGCGGGAGGGACAAATGAGCAGTTCTTC
TRBD2	TRBV9	TRBJ2-1	.	CASSVWGSGGEEQFF	TGTGCCAGCAGCGTTTGGGGGTCGGGGGGAGAGGAGCAGTTCTTC